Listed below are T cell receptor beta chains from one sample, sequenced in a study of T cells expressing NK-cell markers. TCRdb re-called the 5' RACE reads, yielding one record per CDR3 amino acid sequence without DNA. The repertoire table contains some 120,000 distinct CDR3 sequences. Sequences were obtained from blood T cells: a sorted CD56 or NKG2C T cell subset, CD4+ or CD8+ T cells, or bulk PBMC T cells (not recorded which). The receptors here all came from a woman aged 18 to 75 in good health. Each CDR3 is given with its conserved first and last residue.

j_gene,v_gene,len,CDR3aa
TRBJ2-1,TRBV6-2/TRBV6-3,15,CASRSSGGYDNEQFF
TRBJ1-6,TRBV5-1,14,CASSLTEWGSPLHF
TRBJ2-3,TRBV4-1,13,CASSQAIWDTQYF
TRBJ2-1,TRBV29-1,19,CSVEDWGTSGRPTYNEQFF
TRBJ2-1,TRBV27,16,CASSPLSGSSYNEQFF
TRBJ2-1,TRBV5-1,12,CASSLPGYEQFF
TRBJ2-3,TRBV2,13,CAGRQRSTDTQYF
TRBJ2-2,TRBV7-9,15,CASSLAAGDVGELFF
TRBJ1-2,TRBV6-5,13,CASSYGDIYGYTF
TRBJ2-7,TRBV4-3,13,CASSPQGNYKQYF
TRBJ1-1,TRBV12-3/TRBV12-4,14,CASKKTGGDTEAFF
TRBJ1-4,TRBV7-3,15,CASSLVPVGDEKLFF
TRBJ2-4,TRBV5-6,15,CASSLRSGLGNIQYF
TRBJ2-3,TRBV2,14,CASSDPRGTDTQYF
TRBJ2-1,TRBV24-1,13,CATSDEDNNEQFF
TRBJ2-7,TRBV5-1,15,CASSLAEQGNGEQYF
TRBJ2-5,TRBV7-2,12,CASSPGPDAQYF
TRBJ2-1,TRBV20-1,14,CSAPRTSDYNEQFF
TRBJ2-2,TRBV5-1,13,CASSLSGTGELFF
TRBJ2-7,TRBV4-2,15,CASSQESNAYYEQYF
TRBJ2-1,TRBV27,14,CASSSGQTYNEQFF
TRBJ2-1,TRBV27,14,CASSLSGAGNEQFF
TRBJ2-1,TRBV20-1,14,CSASLTGGSNEQFF
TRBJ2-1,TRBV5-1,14,CASSLGLAGDEQFF